The rows below give T cell receptor beta chains drawn from one sample of a study of blood T cell repertoires in COVID-19. The method was immunoSEQ multiplex PCR; TCRdb's version includes in-frame clones alone and lacks a portion of them. The sample lists roughly 380,000 clones, more than 65% occurring once. The specimen was peripheral blood. These receptors all stem from a human donor with acute or convalescent COVID-19. The donor label of this sample is uncertain. Each CDR3 is given with its conserved first and last residue. The order of the fields is J gene, V gene, CDR3 protein.

J: TRBJ2-5
V: TRBV18
CDR3: CASSLQGQSGETQYF

J: TRBJ2-2
V: TRBV28
CDR3: CASSLTGWNTGELFF

J: TRBJ1-5
V: TRBV19
CDR3: CASHQGGVQPQHF

J: TRBJ1-1
V: TRBV19
CDR3: CASSRQGNTEAFF

J: TRBJ2-5
V: TRBV12-5
CDR3: CASSLGDRTYQETQYF

J: TRBJ1-1
V: TRBV5-1
CDR3: CASSLGGYEAFF

J: TRBJ1-4
V: TRBV28
CDR3: CASSSPGTGFEKLFF

J: TRBJ2-3
V: TRBV5-1
CDR3: CASSLGTGITDTQYF

J: TRBJ1-1
V: TRBV5-1
CDR3: CASSLTILGNTEAFF

J: TRBJ2-1
V: TRBV5-1
CDR3: CASSGQGSSYNEQFF

J: TRBJ1-2
V: TRBV7-9
CDR3: CASSLLRTGMFRLGGYTF